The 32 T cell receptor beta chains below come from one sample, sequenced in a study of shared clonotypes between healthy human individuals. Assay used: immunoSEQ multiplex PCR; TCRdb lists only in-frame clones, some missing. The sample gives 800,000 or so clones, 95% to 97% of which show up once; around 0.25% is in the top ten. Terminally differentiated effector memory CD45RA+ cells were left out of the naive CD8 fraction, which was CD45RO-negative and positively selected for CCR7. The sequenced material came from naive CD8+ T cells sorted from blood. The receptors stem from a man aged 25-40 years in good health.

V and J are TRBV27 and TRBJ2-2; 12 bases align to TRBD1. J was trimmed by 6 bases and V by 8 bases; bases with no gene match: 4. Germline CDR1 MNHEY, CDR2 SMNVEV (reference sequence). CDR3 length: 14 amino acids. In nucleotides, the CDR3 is TGTGCCAGCGGGACAGGGGGCGGCCCCGGGGAGCTGTTTTTT. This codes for CASGTGGGPGELFF.

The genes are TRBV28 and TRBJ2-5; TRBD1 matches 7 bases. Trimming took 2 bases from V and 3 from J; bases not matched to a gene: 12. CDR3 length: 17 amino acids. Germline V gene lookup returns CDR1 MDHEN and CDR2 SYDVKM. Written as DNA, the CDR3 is TGTGCCAGCAGTTTACCGCTGCAGGGGGATCTTGAAGAGACCCAGTACTTC. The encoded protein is CASSLPLQGDLEETQYF.

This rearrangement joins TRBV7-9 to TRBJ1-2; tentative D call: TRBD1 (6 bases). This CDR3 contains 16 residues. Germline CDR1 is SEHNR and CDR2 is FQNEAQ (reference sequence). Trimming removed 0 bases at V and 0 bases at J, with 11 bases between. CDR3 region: CASSLAPGTSNYGYTF. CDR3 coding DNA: TGTGCCAGCAGCTTAGCCCCAGGGACATCTAACTATGGCTACACCTTC.

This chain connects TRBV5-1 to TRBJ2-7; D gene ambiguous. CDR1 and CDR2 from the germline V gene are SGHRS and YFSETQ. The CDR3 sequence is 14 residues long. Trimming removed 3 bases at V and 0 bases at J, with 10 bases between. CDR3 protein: CASSWQSFSYEQYF. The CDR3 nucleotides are TGCGCCAGCAGCTGGCAAAGTTTCTCCTACGAGCAGTACTTC.

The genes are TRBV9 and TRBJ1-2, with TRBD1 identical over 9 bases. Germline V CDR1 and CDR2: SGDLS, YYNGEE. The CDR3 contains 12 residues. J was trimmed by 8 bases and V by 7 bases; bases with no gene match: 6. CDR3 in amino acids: CASRDRATGYTF. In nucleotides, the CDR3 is TGTGCCAGCCGGGACAGGGCGACGGGCTACACCTTC.

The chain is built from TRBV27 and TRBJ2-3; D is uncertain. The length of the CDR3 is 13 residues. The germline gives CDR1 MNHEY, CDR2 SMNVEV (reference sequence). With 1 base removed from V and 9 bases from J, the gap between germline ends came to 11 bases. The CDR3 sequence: CASSLFGEGTQYF. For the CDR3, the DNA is TGTGCCAGCAGTTTATTCGGTGAAGGGACGCAGTATTTT.

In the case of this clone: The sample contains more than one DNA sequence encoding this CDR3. The CDR3 sequence is CSVEDLRYEQYF. CDR3 DNA sequence: TGCAGCGTTGAAGATTTGAGGTACGAGCAGTACTTC. The chain links TRBV29-1 to TRBJ2-7, with unresolved D. CDR1 is SQVTM, CDR2 ANQGSEA, per germline. V lost 0 bases and J lost 4, with 7 bases in between. The CDR3 contains 12 residues.

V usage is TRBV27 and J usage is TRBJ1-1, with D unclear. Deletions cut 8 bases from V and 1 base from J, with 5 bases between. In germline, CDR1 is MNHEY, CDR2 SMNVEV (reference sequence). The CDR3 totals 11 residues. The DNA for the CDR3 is TGTGCCAGCCAATCGAACACTGAAGCTTTCTTT. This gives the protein CASQSNTEAFF.

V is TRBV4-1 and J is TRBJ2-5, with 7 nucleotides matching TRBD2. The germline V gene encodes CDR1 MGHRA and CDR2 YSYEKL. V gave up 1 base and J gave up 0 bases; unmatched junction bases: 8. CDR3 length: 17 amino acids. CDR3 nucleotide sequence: TGCGCCAGCAGCCAAGGGAGTCAAAGCGGGAACCAAGAGACCCAGTACTTC. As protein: CASSQGSQSGNQETQYF.

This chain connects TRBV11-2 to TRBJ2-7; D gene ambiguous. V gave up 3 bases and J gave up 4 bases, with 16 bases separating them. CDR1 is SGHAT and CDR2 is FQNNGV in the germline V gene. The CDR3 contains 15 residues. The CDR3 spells CASSFELSGWYEQYF. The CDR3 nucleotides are TGTGCCAGCAGCTTCGAACTGTCCGGCTGGTACGAGCAGTACTTC.

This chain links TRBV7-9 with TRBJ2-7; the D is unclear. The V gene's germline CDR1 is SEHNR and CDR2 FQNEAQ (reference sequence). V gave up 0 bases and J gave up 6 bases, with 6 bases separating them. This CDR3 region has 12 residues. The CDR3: CASSLAPREQYF. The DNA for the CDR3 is TGTGCCAGCAGCTTAGCCCCCCGCGAGCAGTACTTC.

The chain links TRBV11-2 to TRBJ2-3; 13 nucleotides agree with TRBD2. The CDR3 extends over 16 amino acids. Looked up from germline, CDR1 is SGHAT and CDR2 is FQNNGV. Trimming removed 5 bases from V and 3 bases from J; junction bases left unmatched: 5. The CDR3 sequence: CASSPRTSGRTDTQYF. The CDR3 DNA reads TGTGCCAGCAGCCCAAGGACTAGCGGGAGAACAGATACGCAGTATTTT.

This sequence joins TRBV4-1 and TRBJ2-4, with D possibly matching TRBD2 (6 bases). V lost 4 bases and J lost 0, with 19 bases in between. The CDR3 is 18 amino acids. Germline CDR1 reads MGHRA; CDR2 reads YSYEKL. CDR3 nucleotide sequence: TGCGCCAGCAGCCCCCTCCTCGCGGGGAACTTAGCCAAAAACATTCAGTACTTC. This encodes CASSPLLAGNLAKNIQYF.

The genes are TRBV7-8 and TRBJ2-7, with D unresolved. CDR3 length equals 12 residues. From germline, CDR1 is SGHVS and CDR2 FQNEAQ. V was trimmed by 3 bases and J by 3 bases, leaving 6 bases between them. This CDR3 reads CASSFRGYEQYF. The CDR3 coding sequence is TGTGCCAGCAGCTTTCGCGGCTACGAGCAGTACTTC.

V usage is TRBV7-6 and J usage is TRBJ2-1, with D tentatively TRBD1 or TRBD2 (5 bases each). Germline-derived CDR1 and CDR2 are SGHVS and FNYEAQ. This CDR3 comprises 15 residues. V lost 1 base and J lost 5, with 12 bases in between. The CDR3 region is CASSLDRQGDNEQFF. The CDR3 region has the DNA TGTGCCAGCAGCTTAGACAGGCAGGGAGACAATGAGCAGTTCTTC.

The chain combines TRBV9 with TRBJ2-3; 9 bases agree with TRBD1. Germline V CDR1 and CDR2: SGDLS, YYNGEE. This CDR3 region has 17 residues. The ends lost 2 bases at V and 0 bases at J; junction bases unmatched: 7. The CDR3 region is CASSVPRQGGSTDTQYF. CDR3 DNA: TGTGCCAGCAGCGTCCCACGACAGGGGGGGAGCACAGATACGCAGTATTTT.

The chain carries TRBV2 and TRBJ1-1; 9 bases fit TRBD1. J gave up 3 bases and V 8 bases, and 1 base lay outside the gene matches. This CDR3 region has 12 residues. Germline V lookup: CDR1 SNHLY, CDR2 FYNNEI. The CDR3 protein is CASGDRDTEAFF. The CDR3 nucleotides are TGTGCCAGCGGGGACAGGGACACTGAAGCTTTCTTT. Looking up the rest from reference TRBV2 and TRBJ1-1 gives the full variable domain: EPEVTQTPSHQVTQMGQEVILRCVPISNHLYFYWYRQILGQKVEFLVSFYNNEISEKSEIFDDQFSVERPDGSNFTLKIRSTKLEDSAMYFCASGDRDTEAFFGQGTRLTVV.

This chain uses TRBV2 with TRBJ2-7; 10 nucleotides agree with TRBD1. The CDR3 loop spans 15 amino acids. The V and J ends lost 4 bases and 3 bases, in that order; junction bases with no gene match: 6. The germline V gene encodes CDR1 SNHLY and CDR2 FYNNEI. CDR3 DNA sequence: TGTGCCAGCAGTGGACGGGACAGGGGTAACTACGAGCAGTACTTC. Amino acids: CASSGRDRGNYEQYF. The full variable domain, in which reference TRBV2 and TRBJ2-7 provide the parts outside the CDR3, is EPEVTQTPSHQVTQMGQEVILRCVPISNHLYFYWYRQILGQKVEFLVSFYNNEISEKSEIFDDQFSVERPDGSNFTLKIRSTKLEDSAMYFCASSGRDRGNYEQYFGPGTRLTVT.

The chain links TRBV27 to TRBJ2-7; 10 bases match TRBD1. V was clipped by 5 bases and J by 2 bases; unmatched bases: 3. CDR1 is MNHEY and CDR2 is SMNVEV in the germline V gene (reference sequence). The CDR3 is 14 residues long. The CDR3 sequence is CASSQGQGAYEQYF. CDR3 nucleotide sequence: TGTGCCAGCAGTCAAGGACAGGGGGCCTACGAGCAGTACTTC.

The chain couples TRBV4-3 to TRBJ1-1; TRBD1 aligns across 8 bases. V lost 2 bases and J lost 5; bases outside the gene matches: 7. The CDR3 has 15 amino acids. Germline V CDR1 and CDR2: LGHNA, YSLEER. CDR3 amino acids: CASSQTTGVETEAFF. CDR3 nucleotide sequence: TGCGCCAGCAGCCAAACGACAGGGGTTGAAACTGAAGCTTTCTTT.

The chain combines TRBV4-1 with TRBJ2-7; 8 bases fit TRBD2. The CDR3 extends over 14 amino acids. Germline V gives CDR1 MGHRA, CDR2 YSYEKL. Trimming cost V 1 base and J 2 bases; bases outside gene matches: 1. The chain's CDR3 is CASSQVRGAYEQYF. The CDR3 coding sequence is TGCGCCAGCAGCCAAGTGCGGGGGGCCTACGAGCAGTACTTC.

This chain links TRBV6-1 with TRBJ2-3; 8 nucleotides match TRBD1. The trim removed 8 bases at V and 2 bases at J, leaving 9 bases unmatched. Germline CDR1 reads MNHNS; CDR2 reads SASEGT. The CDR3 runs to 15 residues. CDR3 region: CASPGQGMLTDTQYF. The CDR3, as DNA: TGTGCCAGCCCTGGACAGGGCATGCTCACAGATACGCAGTATTTT.

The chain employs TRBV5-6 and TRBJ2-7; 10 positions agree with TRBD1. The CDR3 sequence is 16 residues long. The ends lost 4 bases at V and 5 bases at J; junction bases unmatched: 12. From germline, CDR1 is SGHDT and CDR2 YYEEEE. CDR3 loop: CASSTGTGVFIHEQYF. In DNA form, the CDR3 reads TGTGCCAGCAGCACCGGGACAGGGGTGTTTATACACGAGCAGTACTTC. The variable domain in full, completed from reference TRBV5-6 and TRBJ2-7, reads DAGVTQSPTHLIKTRGQQVTLRCSPKSGHDTVSWYQQALGQGPQFIFQYYEEEERQRGNFPDRFSGHQFPNYSSELNVNALLLGDSALYLCASSTGTGVFIHEQYFGPGTRLTVT.

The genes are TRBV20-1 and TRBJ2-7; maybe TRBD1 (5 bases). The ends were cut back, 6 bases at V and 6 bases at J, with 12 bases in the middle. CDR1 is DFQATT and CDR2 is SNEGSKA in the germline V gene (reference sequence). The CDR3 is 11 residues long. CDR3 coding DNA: TGCAGTGCCCTCCAGGGAATCGAGCAGTACTTC. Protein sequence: CSALQGIEQYF.

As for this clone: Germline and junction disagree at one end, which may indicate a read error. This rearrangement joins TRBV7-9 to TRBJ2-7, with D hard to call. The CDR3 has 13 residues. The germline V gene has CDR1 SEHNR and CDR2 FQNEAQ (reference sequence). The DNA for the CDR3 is TGTGCCAGCAGCTCCCTCTACTCCGACGAGCAGTACTTC. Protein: CASSSLYSDEQYF.

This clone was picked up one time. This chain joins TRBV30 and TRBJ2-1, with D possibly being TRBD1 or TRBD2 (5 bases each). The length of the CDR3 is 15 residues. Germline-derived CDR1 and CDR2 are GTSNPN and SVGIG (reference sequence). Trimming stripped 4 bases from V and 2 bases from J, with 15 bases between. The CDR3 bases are TGTGCCTGGACCCTAACGGGGACGGCCTACAATGAGCAGTTCTTC. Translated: CAWTLTGTAYNEQFF.

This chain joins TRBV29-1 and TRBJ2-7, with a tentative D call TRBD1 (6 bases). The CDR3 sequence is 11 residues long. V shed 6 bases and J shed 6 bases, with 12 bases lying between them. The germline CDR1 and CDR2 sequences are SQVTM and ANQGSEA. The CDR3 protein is CSVPGASEQYF. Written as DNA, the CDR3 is TGCAGCGTCCCAGGGGCATCCGAGCAGTACTTC.

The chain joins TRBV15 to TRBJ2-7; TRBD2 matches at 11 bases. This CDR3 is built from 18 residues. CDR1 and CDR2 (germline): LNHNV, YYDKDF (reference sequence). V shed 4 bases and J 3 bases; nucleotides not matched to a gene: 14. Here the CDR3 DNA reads TGTGCCACCAGCACCGATGCGTATACTAGCGGGGGTTTCTACGAGCAGTACTTC. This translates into CATSTDAYTSGGFYEQYF.

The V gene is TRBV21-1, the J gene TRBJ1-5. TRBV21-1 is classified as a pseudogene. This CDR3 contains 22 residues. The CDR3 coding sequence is TGTGCCAGCAGCAAAGTGGAGTTTTTGGGAGAGAGTGTGGGAAATAGCAATCAGCCCCAGCATTTT. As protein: CASSKVEFLGESVGNSNQPQHF.

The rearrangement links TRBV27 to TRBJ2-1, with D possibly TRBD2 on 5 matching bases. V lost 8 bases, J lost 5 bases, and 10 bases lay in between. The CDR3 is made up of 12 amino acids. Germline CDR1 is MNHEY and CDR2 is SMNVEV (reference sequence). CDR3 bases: TGTGCCAGCCGGGAATTGGACAATGAGCAGTTCTTC. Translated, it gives CASRELDNEQFF.

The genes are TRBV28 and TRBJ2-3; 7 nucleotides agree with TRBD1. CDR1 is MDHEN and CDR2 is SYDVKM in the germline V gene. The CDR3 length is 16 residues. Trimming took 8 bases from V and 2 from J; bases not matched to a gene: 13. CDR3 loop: CASLSTGQSHTDTQYF. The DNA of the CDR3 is TGTGCCAGCCTGTCGACGGGACAGAGTCACACAGATACGCAGTATTTT.

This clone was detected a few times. CDR3 DNA: TGCAGCGTGACCGGGACATACTCCTACGAGCAGTACTTC. This translates into CSVTGTYSYEQYF. J is TRBJ2-7 and V is TRBV29-1; D is perhaps TRBD1 (6 bases). V was cut by 6 bases and J by 0 bases, with 12 bases left in between. CDR1 and CDR2 (germline): SQVTM, ANQGSEA. This CDR3 contains 13 residues.